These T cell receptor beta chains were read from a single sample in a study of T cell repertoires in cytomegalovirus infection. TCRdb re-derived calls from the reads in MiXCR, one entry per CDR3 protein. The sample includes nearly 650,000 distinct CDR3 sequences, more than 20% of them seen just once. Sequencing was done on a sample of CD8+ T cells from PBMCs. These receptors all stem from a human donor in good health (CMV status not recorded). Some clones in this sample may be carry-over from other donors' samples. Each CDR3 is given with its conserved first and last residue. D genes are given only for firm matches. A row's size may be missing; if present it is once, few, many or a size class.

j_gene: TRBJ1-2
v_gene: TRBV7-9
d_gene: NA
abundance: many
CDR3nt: TGTGCCAGCAGCTTAGGTATCGGGAATGAAGTCGATGGCTACACCTTC
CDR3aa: CASSLGIGNEVDGYTF

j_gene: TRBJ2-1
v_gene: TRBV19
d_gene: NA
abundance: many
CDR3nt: TGTGCCAGTAGTATCAGTCGGGACAATGAGCAGTTCTTC
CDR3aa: CASSISRDNEQFF

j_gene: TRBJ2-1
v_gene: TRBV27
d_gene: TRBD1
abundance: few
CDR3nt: TGTGCCAGCAGTTTAACGGGGACAGCTTTAAATGAGCAGTTCTTC
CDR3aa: CASSLTGTALNEQFF

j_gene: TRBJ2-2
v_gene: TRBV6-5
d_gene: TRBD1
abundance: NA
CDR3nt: TGTGCCAGCACGAACTGGGGACAGACGGGTGGGGAGCTGTTTTTT
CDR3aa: CASTNWGQTGGELFF

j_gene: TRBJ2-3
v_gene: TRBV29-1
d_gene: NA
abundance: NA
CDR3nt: TGCAGCTTCATAAACGGGGAGCGAGCAGATACGCAGTATTTT
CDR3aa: CSFINGERADTQYF

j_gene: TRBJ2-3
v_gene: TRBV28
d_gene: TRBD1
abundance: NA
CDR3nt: TGTGCCAGCAGTACCGGGACAGGGGGCGGCGGGGATACGCAGTATTTT
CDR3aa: CASSTGTGGGGDTQYF

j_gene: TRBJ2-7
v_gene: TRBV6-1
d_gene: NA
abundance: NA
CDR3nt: TGTGCCAGCAGTGAATTGGCGGGCCTCCACTCCTACGAGCAGTACTTC
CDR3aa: CASSELAGLHSYEQYF

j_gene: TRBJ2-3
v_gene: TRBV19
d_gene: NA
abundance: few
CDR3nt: TGTGCCAGTAGCCCTACGGCGGGGTTCACAGATACGCAGTATTTT
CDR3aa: CASSPTAGFTDTQYF

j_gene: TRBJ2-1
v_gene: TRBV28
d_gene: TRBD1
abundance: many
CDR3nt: TGTGCCAGCAAGTTTCATCGGGACAGATACAATGAGCAGTTCTTC
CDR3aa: CASKFHRDRYNEQFF

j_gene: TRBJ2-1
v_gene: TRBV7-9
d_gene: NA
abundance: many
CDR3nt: TGTGCCAGCAGCTTAGAGGGGAGGCAGATCTCCTACAATGAGCAGTTCTTC
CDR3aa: CASSLEGRQISYNEQFF

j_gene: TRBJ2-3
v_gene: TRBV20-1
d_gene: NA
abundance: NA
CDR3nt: TGCAGTGCTAGTCCAGGGATCCTAACTAGCACAGATACGCAGTATTTT
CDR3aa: CSASPGILTSTDTQYF

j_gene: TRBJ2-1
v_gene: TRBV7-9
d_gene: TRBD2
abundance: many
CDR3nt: TGTGCCAGCAGCTTAGCCCCGCCGGGACTACTCGATTACAATGAGCAGTTCTTC
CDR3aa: CASSLAPPGLLDYNEQFF

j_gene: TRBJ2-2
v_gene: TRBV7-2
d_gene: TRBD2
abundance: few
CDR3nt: TGTGCCAGCAGCCGCGGGACTAGCGGGGGGGCTCCGAACACCGGGGAGCTGTTTTTT
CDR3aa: CASSRGTSGGAPNTGELFF

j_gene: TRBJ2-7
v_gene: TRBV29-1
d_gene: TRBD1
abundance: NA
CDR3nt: TGCAGCGTTGAGGGACAGACCTACGAGCAGTACTTC
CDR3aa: CSVEGQTYEQYF

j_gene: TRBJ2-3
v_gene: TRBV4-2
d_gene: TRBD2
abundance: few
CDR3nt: TGTGCCAGCAGCCAGGGGACTAGTCCCTTCACAGATACGCAGTATTTT
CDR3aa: CASSQGTSPFTDTQYF

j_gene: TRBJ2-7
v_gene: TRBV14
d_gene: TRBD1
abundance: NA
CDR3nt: TGTGTCAACAGTCAGGGGGCACCCTTAATAACTTACGAGCAGTACTTC
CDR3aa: CVNSQGAPLITYEQYF

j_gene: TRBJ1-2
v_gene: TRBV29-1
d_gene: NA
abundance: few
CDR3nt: TGCAGCGTACCGCGGCGACAAAGGGAGGGACACTATGGCTACACCTTC
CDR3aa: CSVPRRQREGHYGYTF

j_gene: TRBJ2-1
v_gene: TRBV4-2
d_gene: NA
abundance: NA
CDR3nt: TGTGCCAGCAGCCAAGTGAAGGCAGAAAACAATGAGCAGTTCTTC
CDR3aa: CASSQVKAENNEQFF

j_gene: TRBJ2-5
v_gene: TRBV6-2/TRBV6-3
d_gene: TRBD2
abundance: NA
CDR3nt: TGTGCCAGCACGTTCCGGTTTACTAGCGGTTGGGTGGAGACCCAGTACTTC
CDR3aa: CASTFRFTSGWVETQYF

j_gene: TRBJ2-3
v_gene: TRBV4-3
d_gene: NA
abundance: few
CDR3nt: TGCGCCAGCAGCGCTCTCGTGGTAGCGGCACCGTCAGATACGCAGTATTTT
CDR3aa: CASSALVVAAPSDTQYF

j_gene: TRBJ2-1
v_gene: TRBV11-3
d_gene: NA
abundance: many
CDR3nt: TGTGCCAGCAGCTTAGATCTAGGCAGGGGGGAGGATGAGCAGTTCTTC
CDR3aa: CASSLDLGRGEDEQFF

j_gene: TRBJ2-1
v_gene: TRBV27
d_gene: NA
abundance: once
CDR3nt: TGTGCCAGCAGTTGGAGACAAGGCTCCTACAATGAGCAGTTCTTC
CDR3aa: CASSWRQGSYNEQFF

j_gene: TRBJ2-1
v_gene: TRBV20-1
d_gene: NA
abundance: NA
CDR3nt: TGCAGTGCCTTATCACAAGGGGGTGTCAGGGGATCCTACAATGAGCAGTTCTTC
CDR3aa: CSALSQGGVRGSYNEQFF